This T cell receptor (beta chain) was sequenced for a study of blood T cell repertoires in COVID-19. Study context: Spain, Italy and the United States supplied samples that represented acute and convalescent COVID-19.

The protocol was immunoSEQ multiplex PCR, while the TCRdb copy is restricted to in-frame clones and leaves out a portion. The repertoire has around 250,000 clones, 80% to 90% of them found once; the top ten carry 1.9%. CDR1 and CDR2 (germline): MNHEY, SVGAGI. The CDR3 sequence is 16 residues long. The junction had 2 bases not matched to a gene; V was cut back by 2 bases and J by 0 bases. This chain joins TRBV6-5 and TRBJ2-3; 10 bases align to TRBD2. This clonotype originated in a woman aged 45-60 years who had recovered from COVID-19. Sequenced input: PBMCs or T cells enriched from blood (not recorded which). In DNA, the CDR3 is TGTGCCAGCAGTTACGAAGCGGGAGGGAGCACAGATACGCAGTATTTT. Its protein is CASSYEAGGSTDTQYF.